Below are 10 T cell receptor beta chains sequenced from a single sample in a study of blood T cell repertoires in COVID-19. TCRdb's copy holds only in-frame clones and misses some; the assay was immunoSEQ multiplex PCR. The data show 150,000 to 250,000 clones, roughly 77% seen once. Input material: peripheral blood. These receptors were taken from a woman aged 40 to 50 with COVID-19, enrolled during active disease.

Only one count was recorded for this clone. The V gene is TRBV12-3 or TRBV12-4, the J gene TRBJ2-5; 7 bases map to TRBD2. The CDR3 consists of 12 residues. The V and J ends lost 8 bases and 9 bases, in that order; junction bases with no gene match: 9. The CDR3 sequence: CASPRAGVAQYF. The CDR3 bases are TGTGCCAGCCCTCGGGCGGGGGTGGCCCAGTACTTC.

The V gene is TRBV12-5, the J gene TRBJ1-5; 9 nucleotides agree with TRBD1. V lost 6 bases to trimming and J lost 0 bases; unmatched junction nucleotides: 9. Germline V lookup: CDR1 LGHNT, CDR2 FRNRAP. The CDR3 covers 17 residues. CDR3 nucleotide sequence: TGTGCTAGTGGGTCCGGGACAGGGAGATATAGCAATCAGCCCCAGCATTTT. Its protein product is CASGSGTGRYSNQPQHF.

The rearrangement links TRBV5-4 to TRBJ2-2, with a weak D call TRBD2 (5 bases). Germline assignment: CDR1 SGHNT and CDR2 YYREEE (reference sequence). There are 15 residues in the CDR3. The germline V and J ends were trimmed by 4 bases and 7 bases, with 17 bases remaining between them. The CDR3 DNA reads as TGTGCCAGCAGCCCGGACTCCGGCGGAGACGGGGAGCTGTTTTTT. It is translated as CASSPDSGGDGELFF. The full variable domain, rest sourced from reference TRBV5-4 and TRBJ2-2, is ETGVTQSPTHLIKTRGQQVTLRCSSQSGHNTVSWYQQALGQGPQFIFQYYREEENGRGNFPPRFSGLQFPNYSSELNVNALELDDSALYLCASSPDSGGDGELFFGEGSRLTVL.

V and J are TRBV19 and TRBJ2-1; 7 nucleotides line up with TRBD1. CDR3 size: 15 residues. Trimming took 4 bases from V and 6 from J; bases not matched to a gene: 9. CDR1 LNHDA and CDR2 SQIVND come from the germline V gene (reference sequence). The CDR3 sequence: CASSKQGIFLNEQFF. The CDR3 DNA follows: TGTGCCAGTAGTAAACAGGGGATTTTCCTCAATGAGCAGTTCTTC.

The chain joins TRBV7-9 to TRBJ1-1, with D hard to call. V lost 5 bases to trimming and J lost 0 bases, with 7 bases between them. CDR3 length equals 13 residues. In germline, CDR1 is SEHNR, CDR2 FQNEAQ (reference sequence). DNA of the CDR3: TGTGCCAGCAGCCCACAGATGAACACTGAAGCTTTCTTT. It yields the protein CASSPQMNTEAFF.

This chain connects TRBV14 to TRBJ1-1, with D unresolved. CDR1 and CDR2 (germline): SGHDN, FVKESK. This CDR3 spans 15 amino acids. V lost 1 base and J 1 base, leaving 10 bases between the germline ends. CDR3 bases: TGTGCCAGCAGCCAAGCGACCCGGAGGAACACTGAAGCTTTCTTT. It encodes CASSQATRRNTEAFF.

The CDR3 loop reads CASSVPAGNEQFF. The CDR3 DNA is TGTGCCAGCAGCGTACCCGCCGGCAATGAGCAGTTCTTC. J is TRBJ2-1 and V is TRBV9; D remains unclear. The CDR3 loop spans 13 amino acids. With 1 base removed from V and 6 bases from J, the gap between germline ends came to 8 bases. Germline lookup yields CDR1 SGDLS and CDR2 YYNGEE.

The V call is TRBV6-2 or TRBV6-3, the J call TRBJ1-5, with 9 nucleotides matching TRBD1. CDR3 length equals 18 residues. The germline V gene encodes CDR1 MNHEY and CDR2 SVGEGT. J lost 0 bases, V lost 6 bases, and 12 bases had no gene match. For the CDR3, the DNA is TGTGCCAGCAGCCTACAGGGGGCCCACCTGAATAGCAATCAGCCCCAGCATTTT. This codes for CASSLQGAHLNSNQPQHF.

This chain joins TRBV6-5 and TRBJ2-7; 10 nucleotides agree with TRBD1. Per germline, CDR1 MNHEY and CDR2 SVGAGI. V was pared by 5 bases and J by 4 bases, with 8 bases of the junction left unmatched. The CDR3 is 15 amino acids. The CDR3 region has the DNA TGTGCCAGCAGTACCCGGACAGGGGGTGCTTACGAGCAGTACTTC. The encoded protein is CASSTRTGGAYEQYF.

The rearrangement joins TRBV7-2 to TRBJ1-1; D might be TRBD1 (5 bases). The V end was cut by 3 bases, the J end by 3 bases, with 14 bases between. This CDR3 contains 15 residues. Per the germline V gene, CDR1 is SGHTA and CDR2 is FQGNSA. CDR3: CASSFTPDSYTEAFF. The CDR3 coding sequence is TGTGCCAGCAGCTTTACACCCGACAGTTACACTGAAGCTTTCTTT.